A selection of T cell receptor beta chains follows, all from one sample in a study of cytomegalovirus exposure and HLA in healthy donors. TCRdb's copy holds only in-frame clones and misses some; the assay was immunoSEQ multiplex PCR. This sample yields under 200,000 clones, of which over 70% are seen a single time; about 0.5% belongs to the top ten. Sequenced sample: PBMCs. Source of these receptors: a woman between 50 and 59 years old in good health and CMV-seronegative. CDR3s include the opening cysteine and the closing phenylalanine or tryptophan. A D gene is named only where the DNA matches it firmly. Clone size is not always given. Where it is, it says once, few, many or a class for expanded clones.

v_call,clone_size,j_call,d_call,cdr3_aa,cdr3_nt
TRBV7-9,-,TRBJ2-1,-,CASSLDSGVYNEQFF,TGTGCCAGCAGCTTAGATAGCGGAGTCTACAATGAGCAGTTCTTC
TRBV19,-,TRBJ2-3,TRBD2,CASRAVAGGTDTQYF,TGTGCCAGCCGCGCGGTAGCGGGAGGGACAGATACGCAGTATTTT
TRBV7-9,-,TRBJ2-1,TRBD1,CASRPIWTGVNEQFF,TGTGCCAGCAGACCTATATGGACAGGGGTCAATGAGCAGTTCTTC
TRBV5-1,-,TRBJ2-1,-,CASRREAGYNEQFF,TGCGCCAGCAGACGGGAAGCGGGCTACAATGAGCAGTTCTTC
TRBV15,-,TRBJ2-7,-,CATSWERPDEQYF,TGTGCCACCAGCTGGGAGCGGCCCGACGAGCAGTACTTC
TRBV5-1,-,TRBJ1-1,-,CASSAASEFQAFF,TGCGCCAGCAGTGCGGCCAGCGAATTTCAAGCTTTCTTT
TRBV10-3,-,TRBJ1-2,-,CAISVQGTDYGYTF,TGTGCCATCAGTGTGCAGGGGACCGACTATGGCTACACCTTC
TRBV4-3,once,TRBJ2-3,TRBD2,CASSQYGAGGRNTQYF,TGCGCCAGCAGCCAATACGGAGCGGGGGGGCGGAATACGCAGTATTTT
TRBV11-2,-,TRBJ2-2,TRBD2,CASRSIAGTNTGELFF,TGTGCCAGCAGATCCATAGCGGGTACGAACACCGGGGAGCTGTTTTTT
TRBV6-5,-,TRBJ2-7,-,CASRASSGPGEQYF,TGTGCCAGCAGAGCCTCTTCAGGACCGGGAGAGCAGTACTTC
TRBV5-6,-,TRBJ2-3,-,CASSLGSAGDTQYF,TGTGCCAGCAGCTTGGGTAGCGCGGGAGATACGCAGTATTTT
TRBV2,few,TRBJ2-7,-,CARGQAHYEQYF,TGTGCCCGTGGGCAGGCTCACTACGAGCAGTACTTC
TRBV7-3,-,TRBJ2-7,TRBD1,CASSSDRGSYEQYF,TGTGCCAGCAGCTCAGACAGGGGATCCTACGAGCAGTACTTC